This T cell receptor beta chain derives from a study of glioma-infiltrating T cells after dendritic cell vaccination (dated by TCRdb to about 2016). Context from the whole study: A cohort of 15 glioblastoma patients from Phase I and II dendritic cell vaccination trials was included, of whom 9 were newly diagnosed and 6 had recurrent disease. Between the early 2000s and the early 2010s, the patients were given dendritic cell vaccination pulsed with autologous tumor lysate. To make the vaccine, monocyte-derived dendritic cells were cultured for under 9 days with IL-4 and GM-CSF and then pulsed overnight with autologous tumor lysate. Each patient was given three intradermal dendritic cell vaccine injections, spaced two weeks apart, in the arm below the axilla. In glioblastoma patients vaccinated with dendritic cells, deep sequencing of TCR beta CDR3 regions served to measure tumor-infiltrating lymphocyte content and to compare repertoires between tumor and blood. Survival after dendritic cell vaccination was correlated with TCR sequencing metrics, including TIL content and tumor-blood repertoire overlap. The investigation overall reported the following: No direct relationship between TCR clonality and survival was found, suggesting a diverse polyclonal response may matter. After dendritic cell vaccination, a higher estimated pretreatment TIL content predicted longer time to progression and overall survival. The response model built on TCR overlap across three groups was characterized as speculative, with prospective validation still needed. The cohort was small and heterogeneous, and full blood and tumor sets were available for few patients, with initial-recurrent tumor pairs available for even fewer patients.

With regard to this clone: The clone's antigen remains unknown. There are no base qualities to consult, and no much larger clone falls within one base.

V loses 4 bases of germline sequence and J loses 0 bases, and the interval between the two ends is 6 bases. From its cysteine to its phenylalanine, the CDR3 spans 13 amino acids. This entry keeps only the CDR3 DNA: 39 bases, framed from base 1. Sequences LGHNA (CDR1) and YNFKEQ (CDR2) are obtained from the germline V gene. The immunoSEQ assay amplified TCRB CDR3 regions from 1.5 to 2.5 micrograms of genomic DNA, or from all available DNA when less than that amount was available. The multiplex PCR employed 60 forward primers targeting TCR V beta segments and 13 reverse primers targeting J beta segments. Synthetic control templates were spiked into each sample at limiting dilution to estimate reads per starting template. Sequencing produced 87 bp reads on the Illumina HiSeq System. The original pipeline was this. PCR and sequencing errors were removed by a nearest neighbor algorithm that merged closely related sequences. TCR overlap was measured as the percentage of unique tumor TCR beta sequences also present in the same patient's peripheral blood. TCRdb mirrors the immuneACCESS table, restricted to in-frame sequences. Some clones are absent from its copies; in checked studies, under half trace to an unresolved V gene, and the reason for the others is unknown. The DNA was the basis for D and trimming; V, J and clone size are from that table. Across this sample there are more than 70,000 clones, with 80% to 90% seen only once. The biggest ten clones account for approximately 2.2% of the sample.

The time point label corresponds to: after dendritic cell vaccination, including at tumor progression/relapse. Patients were selected for having adequate residual fresh-frozen tumor tissue and more than two years of available survival data. An isocitrate dehydrogenase mutation was not carried by any of the glioblastoma patients, although molecular status was otherwise variable. PBMC were collected before vaccination, two weeks after the third vaccination, and at tumor progression if tumor progression occurred. The Qiagen DNeasy Blood extraction Kit was used for extraction of genomic DNA. The chain couples TRBV4-2 to TRBJ1-2, with the D gene not confidently named. The clonotype was recovered from a human donor with glioblastoma. Sample: blood, taken after dendritic cell vaccination. The CDR3 amino acid sequence is: CASSLRTNYGYTF. The DNA sequence is as follows: TGTGCCAGCAGCCTGCGGACTAACTATGGCTACACCTTC.